Following are 9 T cell receptor beta chains from one sample sequenced in a study of shared clonotypes between healthy human individuals. The assay was immunoSEQ multiplex PCR, and TCRdb's table has in-frame clones only and misses some. The data contain millions of clones, over 85% of them singletons. Material for sequencing was naive CD4+ T cells sorted from blood. The subset is: CD45RA+ positively selected. The receptors were sampled from a man aged 18 to 35 in good health.

This chain links TRBV30 with TRBJ2-7; D is ambiguous. The CDR3 has 14 residues. Germline CDR1 GTSNPN, CDR2 SVGIG (reference sequence). Trimming removed 0 bases from V and 2 bases from J, with 11 bases in between. DNA for the CDR3: TGTGCCTGGAGTGTACGGAGTAGGGCCTACGAGCAGTACTTC. Protein product: CAWSVRSRAYEQYF.

This chain uses TRBV5-6 with TRBJ1-5, with 9 bases lining up with TRBD1. The V gene's germline CDR1 is SGHDT and CDR2 YYEEEE. This CDR3 contains 15 residues. Trimming took 1 base from V and 6 from J; bases not matched to a gene: 5. In nucleotides, the CDR3 is TGTGCCAGCAGCTTGATGACAGGGGGTATTCAGCCCCAGCATTTT. It specifies CASSLMTGGIQPQHF.

This chain uses TRBV7-9 with TRBJ1-1, with 11 bases fitting TRBD1. J gave up 12 bases and V 3 bases, and 6 bases lay outside the gene matches. Germline values: CDR1 SEHNR, CDR2 FQNEAQ (reference sequence). The CDR3 has 13 amino acids. The CDR3 DNA is TGTGCCAGCAGCTTCGGGGGACAGGGGGTTCCTTTCTTT. Protein sequence: CASSFGGQGVPFF.

The gene calls are TRBV5-4 and TRBJ2-1; the match to TRBD2 covers 14 bases. After removal of 2 bases from V and 4 bases from J, the junction contained 5 bases not matched to a gene. The CDR3 loop spans 17 amino acids. Looked up from germline, CDR1 is SGHNT and CDR2 is YYREEE (reference sequence). In DNA, the CDR3 is TGTGCCAGCAGCTTCGGACTAGCGGGGGGTTATTACAATGAGCAGTTCTTC. Residues: CASSFGLAGGYYNEQFF. The whole variable domain, remainder taken from reference TRBV5-4 and TRBJ2-1, is ETGVTQSPTHLIKTRGQQVTLRCSSQSGHNTVSWYQQALGQGPQFIFQYYREEENGRGNFPPRFSGLQFPNYSSELNVNALELDDSALYLCASSFGLAGGYYNEQFFGPGTRLTVL.

This clone was counted between two and nine times. This chain joins TRBV28 and TRBJ2-2, with D possibly TRBD2 on 6 matching bases. The CDR3 consists of 14 residues. Germline lookup yields CDR1 MDHEN and CDR2 SYDVKM. Trimming took 2 bases from V and 6 from J, leaving 10 bases between them. Written as DNA, the CDR3 is TGTGCCAGCAGTTTACGGGGGTTTGCCGGGGAGCTGTTTTTT. This gives the protein CASSLRGFAGELFF.

The gene calls are TRBV7-2 and TRBJ2-3; TRBD1 agrees at 8 bases. V lost 2 bases, J lost 2 bases, and 9 bases stayed unmatched. CDR3 length equals 17 residues. The germline gives CDR1 SGHTA, CDR2 FQGNSA. Here the CDR3 reads CASSLLGRGPDTDTQYF. The CDR3 DNA follows: TGTGCCAGCAGCTTATTAGGCAGGGGGCCTGACACAGATACGCAGTATTTT.

J is TRBJ2-4 and V is TRBV14; a weak D match, TRBD2 (6 bases). V shed 4 bases and J shed 6 bases, with 13 bases lying between them. The length of the CDR3 is 14 residues. Looked up from germline, CDR1 is SGHDN and CDR2 is FVKESK. CDR3 amino acids: CASSPGLEPNIQYF. CDR3 in DNA: TGTGCCAGCAGCCCGGGACTCGAACCAAACATTCAGTACTTC.

The V and J genes are TRBV29-1 and TRBJ2-5; no reliable D call. This CDR3 is 10 amino acids long. Germline CDR1 SQVTM, CDR2 ANQGSEA. V lost 7 bases and J 0 bases, leaving 3 bases between the germline ends. CDR3 amino acids: CSGYQETQYF. The CDR3 DNA sequence: TGCAGCGGCTACCAAGAGACCCAGTACTTC.

The chain is built from TRBV19 and TRBJ2-5; possibly TRBD2 for D (6 bases). CDR1 and CDR2 (germline): LNHDA, SQIVND (reference sequence). V lost 4 bases, J lost 5 bases, and 14 bases lay in between. The CDR3 loop spans 14 amino acids. The CDR3 DNA sequence: TGTGCCAGTAGTAGCGGGATGGTTGGTGAGACCCAGTACTTC. Translation: CASSSGMVGETQYF. The full variable domain, completed using reference TRBV19 and TRBJ2-5, is DGGITQSPKYLFRKEGQNVTLSCEQNLNHDAMYWYRQDPGQGLRLIYYSQIVNDFQKGDIAEGYSVSREKKESFPLTVTSAQKNPTAFYLCASSSGMVGETQYFGPGTRLLVL.